Presented here are 22 T cell receptor beta chains from one specimen sequenced in a study of shared clonotypes between healthy human individuals. Here immunoSEQ multiplex PCR was the method, and the copy in TCRdb shows in-frame clones only, minus some. Among about 480,000 clones listed, over 75% were seen once. The specimen sequenced was PBMCs. These receptors all come from a woman aged 35 to 49 in good health. Some clones in this sample may be carry-over from other donors' samples.

The rearrangement links TRBV5-1 to TRBJ1-1, with D tentatively TRBD1 (6 bases). CDR3 length: 13 residues. The germline V gene has CDR1 SGHRS and CDR2 YFSETQ. V lost 4 bases to trimming and J lost 3 bases, with 10 bases between them. CDR3 loop: CASSPDSYTEAFF. For the CDR3, the DNA is TGCGCCAGCAGCCCGGACAGCTACACTGAAGCTTTCTTT.

Turning to this clone: Sequence at one end of the junction differs from germline and may be a read error. The gene calls are TRBV20-1 and TRBJ2-7; possibly TRBD2 for D (6 bases). CDR1 and CDR2 from the germline V gene are DFQATT and SNEGSKA (reference sequence). The CDR3 extends over 11 amino acids. The CDR3 is CSARGPAKGLF. CDR3 DNA sequence: TGCAGTGCTAGAGGCCCCGCCAAGGGACTCTTC.

The V and J genes are TRBV2 and TRBJ2-2, with 10 bases that match TRBD2. Losses at the gene ends were 6 bases for V and 8 bases for J; bases not matched to a gene: 9. The CDR3 extends over 15 amino acids. The germline CDR1 and CDR2 sequences are SNHLY and FYNNEI. The DNA for the CDR3 is TGTGCCAGCAGCCCTCTAGCGGGAGTGTCGGGGGAGCTGTTTTTT. It is translated as CASSPLAGVSGELFF.

This chain uses TRBV19 with TRBJ2-6; TRBD1 matches 12 bases. Germline V CDR1 and CDR2: LNHDA, SQIVND (reference sequence). CDR3 length: 20 amino acids. With 7 bases clipped from V and 1 base from J, the junction kept 14 bases outside the gene matches. CDR3 DNA: TGTGCCAGTACCCCCCTCTGGTCGGGACAGGGGGCTTCTGGGGCCAACGTCCTGACTTTC. This gives the protein CASTPLWSGQGASGANVLTF.

V gene TRBV5-1 combines with J gene TRBJ2-3, with D unresolved. V was trimmed by 4 bases and J by 2 bases, leaving 8 bases between them. CDR1 and CDR2 (germline): SGHRS, YFSETQ. The CDR3 extends over 13 amino acids. CDR3 DNA: TGCGCCAGCAGCAACCCGTCCACAGATACGCAGTATTTT. Translated: CASSNPSTDTQYF.

The genes are TRBV4-2 and TRBJ2-3; D might be TRBD1 or TRBD2, each matching 5 bases. V was pared by 3 bases and J by 4 bases, with 14 bases between. The CDR3 runs to 15 residues. The germline V gene encodes CDR1 LGHNA and CDR2 YNFKEQ. CDR3 coding DNA: TGTGCCAGCAGCCAGCCCCAAGGGGACGCAGATACGCAGTATTTT. Protein sequence: CASSQPQGDADTQYF.

In its sample, this clone was seen once. The chain uses TRBV18 and TRBJ2-1; 13 positions match TRBD2. CDR3 length equals 15 residues. Germline CDR1 KGHSH, CDR2 LQKENI. Losses at the gene ends were 2 bases for V and 7 bases for J; bases not matched to a gene: 2. CDR3: CASSPGLAGENEQFF. The DNA of the CDR3 is TGTGCCAGCTCACCAGGACTAGCGGGAGAAAATGAGCAGTTCTTC.

V gene TRBV5-4 combines with J gene TRBJ1-6; a weak D match, TRBD1 (5 bases). The ends were cut back, 3 bases at V and 7 bases at J, with 14 bases in the middle. This CDR3 spans 15 amino acids. The germline gives CDR1 SGHNT, CDR2 YYREEE (reference sequence). The CDR3 region has the DNA TGTGCCAGCAGCTCTCAGGGTATGGGGAATTCACCCCTCCACTTT. Its translation: CASSSQGMGNSPLHF.

This chain connects TRBV7-6 to TRBJ2-3, with 7 positions matching TRBD1. Trimming removed 5 bases from V and 0 bases from J; junction bases left unmatched: 11. The CDR3 is 17 amino acids. Germline CDR1 reads SGHVS; CDR2 reads FNYEAQ. For the CDR3, the DNA is TGTGCCAGCAGCCTAAGACAGGGTGGTCTAAGCACAGATACGCAGTATTTT. Its protein is CASSLRQGGLSTDTQYF.

The rearrangement uses TRBV5-1 and TRBJ2-1; no reliable D call. Trimming removed 4 bases from V and 3 bases from J, with 8 bases in between. CDR3 length: 13 residues. The germline gives CDR1 SGHRS, CDR2 YFSETQ. This CDR3 is CASSPPNYNEQFF. The CDR3, as DNA: TGCGCCAGCAGCCCTCCGAACTACAATGAGCAGTTCTTC.

This chain connects TRBV7-6 to TRBJ1-4; the D gene is possibly TRBD1 (5 bases). With 1 base removed from V and 7 bases from J, the gap between germline ends came to 13 bases. Germline V gene sequence: CDR1 SGHVS, CDR2 FNYEAQ. The CDR3 is made up of 15 amino acids. The CDR3 DNA is TGTGCCAGCAGCTTAGACGGGGGTGGGAGTGAAAAACTGTTTTTT. It translates to CASSLDGGGSEKLFF.

This clone was observed a few times. The chain recombines TRBV5-1 with TRBJ2-7; TRBD2 matches at 8 bases. This CDR3 is built from 13 residues. Per the germline V gene, CDR1 is SGHRS and CDR2 is YFSETQ. J gave up 6 bases and V 7 bases, and 9 bases lay outside the gene matches. CDR3 sequence: CASSVAGSTEQYF. The DNA of the CDR3 is TGCGCCAGCTCAGTAGCGGGATCCACCGAGCAGTACTTC.

As to this clone: A much more abundant neighbour one base away suggests this may be a read error. The chain employs TRBV6-1 and TRBJ1-1, with TRBD1 matching over 7 bases. Germline V gene lookup returns CDR1 MNHNS and CDR2 SASEGT. V shed 5 bases, J shed 1 base, and the junction held 1 base outside the gene matches. This CDR3 has 13 residues. CDR3 DNA: TGTGCCAGCAGTCGACAGGGGAACACTGAAGCTTTCTTT. This sequence encodes CASSRQGNTEAFF.

V usage is TRBV7-9 and J usage is TRBJ2-3; 10 bases fit TRBD2. After removal of 5 bases from V and 4 bases from J, the junction contained 9 bases not matched to a gene. This CDR3 contains 16 residues. The germline gives CDR1 SEHNR, CDR2 FQNEAQ (reference sequence). The CDR3 reads CASSPRLAGGPDTQYF. The CDR3 coding sequence is TGTGCCAGCAGCCCCCGTTTAGCGGGAGGCCCAGATACGCAGTATTTT.

The V call is TRBV7-9, the J call TRBJ1-1; no definite D call. The CDR3 extends over 15 amino acids. V lost 4 bases, J lost 0 bases, and 12 bases lay in between. Germline lookup yields CDR1 SEHNR and CDR2 FQNEAQ (reference sequence). The CDR3 protein is CASSSSLQLNTEAFF. As DNA, the CDR3 is TGTGCCAGCAGCTCCTCCTTACAGTTGAACACTGAAGCTTTCTTT.

This clone has only a few counts. For the CDR3, the DNA is TGCAGCGTTGAAGACCGGTTGGGGAGGGATGGCTACACCTTC. This encodes CSVEDRLGRDGYTF. The J gene is TRBJ1-2, the V gene TRBV29-1; D uncertain. This CDR3 has 14 amino acids. The V end lost 0 bases, the J end lost 6 bases, and 14 bases lay between the germline ends. Germline CDR1 and CDR2: SQVTM and ANQGSEA.

The chain uses TRBV19 and TRBJ2-7; 11 bases are a match to TRBD2. The CDR3 runs to 14 residues. With 5 bases clipped from V and 4 bases from J, the junction kept 4 bases outside the gene matches. The germline CDR1 and CDR2 sequences are LNHDA and SQIVND (reference sequence). The CDR3 DNA sequence: TGTGCCAGTAGTTGGACTAGCGGGTCGTACGAGCAGTACTTC. Residues: CASSWTSGSYEQYF.

This sequence joins TRBV5-1 and TRBJ2-3, with TRBD1 matching over 8 bases. The J segment lost 3 bases and the V segment lost 2 bases, leaving 11 bases of the junction unmatched. Germline V CDR1 and CDR2: SGHRS, YFSETQ. The CDR3 runs to 17 residues. CDR3 coding DNA: TGCGCCAGCAGCTTACCTCAGGGGGCATTACCTACAGATACGCAGTATTTT. Translation gives CASSLPQGALPTDTQYF.

J is TRBJ1-1 and V is TRBV27; 7 positions agree with TRBD1. The V gene end was trimmed by 5 bases and the J gene end by 0 bases; junction bases not matched to a gene: 3. This CDR3 is built from 14 residues. Germline V gives CDR1 MNHEY, CDR2 SMNVEV (reference sequence). As DNA, the CDR3 is TGTGCCAGCAGTAAACAGGGGTTGAACACTGAAGCTTTCTTT. Residues: CASSKQGLNTEAFF.

The V call is TRBV4-3, the J call TRBJ1-2; possible D gene TRBD1, 5 bases. The CDR3 loop spans 13 amino acids. Per germline, CDR1 LGHNA and CDR2 YSLEER. The germline V and J ends were trimmed by 0 bases and 8 bases, with 10 bases remaining between them. CDR3 amino acids: CASSQDLGVGYTF. The CDR3 bases are TGCGCCAGCAGCCAAGATCTGGGGGTAGGCTACACCTTC.

The chain is built from TRBV29-1 and TRBJ2-7; either TRBD1 or TRBD2 may fit D (5 bases each). The length of the CDR3 is 12 residues. Germline assignment: CDR1 SQVTM and CDR2 ANQGSEA. The germline V and J ends were trimmed by 7 bases and 5 bases, with 15 bases remaining between them. Here the CDR3 reads CSGREGSHEQYF. In DNA, the CDR3 is TGCAGCGGAAGAGAGGGGTCTCACGAGCAGTACTTC.

This chain connects TRBV7-8 to TRBJ2-7, with 9 bases lining up with TRBD1. J was trimmed by 1 base and V by 2 bases; bases with no gene match: 6. CDR3 length equals 16 residues. Germline loops: CDR1 SGHVS, CDR2 FQNEAQ. The CDR3 loop is CASSLSWTGASYEQYF. The CDR3 DNA follows: TGTGCCAGCAGCTTATCCTGGACAGGGGCATCCTACGAGCAGTACTTC.